This T cell receptor (beta chain) emerged from a study of T cell responses to AZD1222 COVID-19 vaccine. Trimming cost V 0 bases and J 3 bases, with 12 bases left between them. The CDR3 totals 15 residues. The V gene's germline CDR1 is SGHRS and CDR2 YFSETQ. Data came from immunoSEQ multiplex PCR; TCRdb stores just in-frame clones and leaves some out. The data contain around 80,000 clones, over 75% of them singletons. The chain combines TRBV5-1 with TRBJ1-1; D unclear. The sequencing used peripheral blood, collected 28 days after the second AZD1222 dose. This TCR came from an adult who received the AZD1222 COVID-19 vaccine. The DNA of the CDR3 is TGCGCCAGCAGCTTGGAGGCACTTGGGGACACTGAAGCTTTCTTT. Its protein is CASSLEALGDTEAFF.